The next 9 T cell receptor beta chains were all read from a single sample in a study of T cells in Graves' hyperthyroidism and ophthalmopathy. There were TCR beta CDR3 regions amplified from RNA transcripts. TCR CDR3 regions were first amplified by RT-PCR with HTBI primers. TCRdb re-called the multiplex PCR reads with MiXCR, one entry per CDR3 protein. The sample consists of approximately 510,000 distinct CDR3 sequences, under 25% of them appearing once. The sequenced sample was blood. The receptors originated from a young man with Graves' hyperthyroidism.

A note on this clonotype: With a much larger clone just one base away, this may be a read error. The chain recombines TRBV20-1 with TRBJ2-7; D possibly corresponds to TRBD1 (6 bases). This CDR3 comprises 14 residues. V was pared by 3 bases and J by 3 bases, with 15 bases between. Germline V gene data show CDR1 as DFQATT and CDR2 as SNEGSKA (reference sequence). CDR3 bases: TGCAGTGCTAGTGGGGTGGGGGCCCACTACGAGCAGTACTTC. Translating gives CSASGVGAHYEQYF.

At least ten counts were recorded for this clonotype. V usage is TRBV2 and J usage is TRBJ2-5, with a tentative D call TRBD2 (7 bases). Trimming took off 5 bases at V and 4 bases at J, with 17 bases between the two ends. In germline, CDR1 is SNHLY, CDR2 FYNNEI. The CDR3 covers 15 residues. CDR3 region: CASSRGGAHGETQYF. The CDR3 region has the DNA TGTGCCAGCAGTAGAGGGGGGGCCCATGGAGAGACCCAGTACTTC.

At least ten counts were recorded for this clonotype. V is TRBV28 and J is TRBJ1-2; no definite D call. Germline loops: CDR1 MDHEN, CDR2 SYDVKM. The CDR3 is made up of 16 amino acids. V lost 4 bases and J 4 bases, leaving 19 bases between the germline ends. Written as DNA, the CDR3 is TGTGCCAGCAGTTCCCAATTCCGGGAGACGGGCTATGGCTACACCTTC. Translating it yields CASSSQFRETGYGYTF.

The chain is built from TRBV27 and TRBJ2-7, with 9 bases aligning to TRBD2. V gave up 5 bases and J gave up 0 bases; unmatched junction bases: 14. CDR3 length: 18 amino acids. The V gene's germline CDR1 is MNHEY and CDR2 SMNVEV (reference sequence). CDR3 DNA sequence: TGTGCCAGCAGTCTCCTATCTTGGGTAGCGGGGGCCTCCTACGAGCAGTACTTC. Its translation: CASSLLSWVAGASYEQYF.

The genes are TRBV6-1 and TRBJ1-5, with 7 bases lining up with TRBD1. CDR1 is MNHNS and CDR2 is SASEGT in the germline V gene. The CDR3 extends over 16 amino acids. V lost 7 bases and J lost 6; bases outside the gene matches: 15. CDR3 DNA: TGTGCCAGCAACAGACCGACAGGGAGGGGAATTCAGCCCCAGCATTTT. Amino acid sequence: CASNRPTGRGIQPQHF.

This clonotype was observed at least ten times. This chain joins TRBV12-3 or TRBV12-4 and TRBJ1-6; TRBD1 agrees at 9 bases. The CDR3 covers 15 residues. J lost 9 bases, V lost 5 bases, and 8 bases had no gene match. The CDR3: CASSLQGAQGSPLHF. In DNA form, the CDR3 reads TGTGCCAGCAGTCTACAGGGGGCGCAGGGTTCACCCCTCCACTTT.

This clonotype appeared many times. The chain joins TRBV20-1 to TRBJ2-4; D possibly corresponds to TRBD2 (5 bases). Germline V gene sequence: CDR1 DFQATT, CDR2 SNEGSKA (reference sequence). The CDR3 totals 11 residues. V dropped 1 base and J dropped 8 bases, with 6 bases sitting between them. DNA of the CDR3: TGCAGTGCTAGAGTGGAGGACATTCAGTACTTC. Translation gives CSARVEDIQYF.

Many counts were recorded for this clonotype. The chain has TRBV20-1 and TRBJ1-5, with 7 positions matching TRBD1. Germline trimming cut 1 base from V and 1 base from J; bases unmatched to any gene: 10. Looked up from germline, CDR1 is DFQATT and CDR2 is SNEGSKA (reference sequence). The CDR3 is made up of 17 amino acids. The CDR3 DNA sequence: TGCAGTGCTAGAGCCAACCCCGGGACAGTCAGCAATCAGCCCCAGCATTTT. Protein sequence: CSARANPGTVSNQPQHF.

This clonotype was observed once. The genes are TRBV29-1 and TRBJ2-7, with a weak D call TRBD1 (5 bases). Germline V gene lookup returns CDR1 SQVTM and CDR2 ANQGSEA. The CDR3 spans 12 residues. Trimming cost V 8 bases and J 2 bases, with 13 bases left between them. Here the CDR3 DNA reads TGCAGCATAACGACAGTGACCTACGAGCAGTACTTC. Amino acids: CSITTVTYEQYF.